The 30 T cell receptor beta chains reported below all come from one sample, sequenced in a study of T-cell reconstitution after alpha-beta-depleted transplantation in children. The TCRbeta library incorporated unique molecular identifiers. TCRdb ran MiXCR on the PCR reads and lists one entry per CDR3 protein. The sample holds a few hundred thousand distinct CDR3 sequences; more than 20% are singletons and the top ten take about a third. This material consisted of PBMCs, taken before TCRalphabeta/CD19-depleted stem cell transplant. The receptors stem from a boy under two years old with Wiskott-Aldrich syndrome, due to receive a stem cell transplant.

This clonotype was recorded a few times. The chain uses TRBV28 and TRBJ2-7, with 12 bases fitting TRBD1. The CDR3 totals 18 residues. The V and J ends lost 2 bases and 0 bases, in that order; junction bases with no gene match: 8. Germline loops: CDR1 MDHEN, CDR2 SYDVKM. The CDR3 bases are TGTGCCAGCAGTTTAGCGGGACAGGGGGCCTTACTCTCCTACGAGCAGTACTTC. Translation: CASSLAGQGALLSYEQYF.

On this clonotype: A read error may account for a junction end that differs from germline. This CDR3 reads CASIQTPGPGTQYF. The CDR3, as DNA: TGTGCCAGCATCCAAACACCGGGACCGGGTACGCAGTATTTT. This sequence joins TRBV3-1 and TRBJ2-3; D is perhaps TRBD1 or TRBD2 (5 bases each). CDR1 is LGHDT and CDR2 is YNNKEL in the germline V gene (reference sequence). This CDR3 contains 14 residues.

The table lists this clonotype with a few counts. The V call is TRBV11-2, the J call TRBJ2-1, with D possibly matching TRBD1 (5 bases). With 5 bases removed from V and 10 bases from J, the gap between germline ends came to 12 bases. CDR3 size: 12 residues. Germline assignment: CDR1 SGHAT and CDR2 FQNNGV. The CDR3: CASSRRDYEQFF. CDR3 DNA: TGTGCCAGCAGCCGCAGGGATTACGAGCAGTTCTTC. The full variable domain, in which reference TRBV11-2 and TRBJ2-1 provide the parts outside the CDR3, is EAGVAQSPRYKIIEKRQSVAFWCNPISGHATLYWYQQILGQGPKLLIQFQNNGVVDDSQLPKDRFSAERLKGVDSTLKIQPAKLEDSAVYLCASSRRDYEQFFGPGTRLTVL.

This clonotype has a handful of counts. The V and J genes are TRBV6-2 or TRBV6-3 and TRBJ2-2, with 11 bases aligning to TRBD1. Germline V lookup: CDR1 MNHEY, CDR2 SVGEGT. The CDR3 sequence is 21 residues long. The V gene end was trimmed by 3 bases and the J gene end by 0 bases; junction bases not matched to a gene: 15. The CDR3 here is CASSYKPGQGVNKANTGELFF. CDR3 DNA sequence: TGTGCCAGCAGTTATAAACCGGGACAGGGGGTGAATAAAGCGAACACCGGGGAGCTGTTTTTT.

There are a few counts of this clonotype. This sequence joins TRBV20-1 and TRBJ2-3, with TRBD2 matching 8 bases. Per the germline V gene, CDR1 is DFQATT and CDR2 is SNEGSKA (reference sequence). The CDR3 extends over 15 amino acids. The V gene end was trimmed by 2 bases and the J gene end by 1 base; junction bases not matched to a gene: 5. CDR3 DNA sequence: TGCAGTGCTAGAATGAGCGGGAGACGCACAGATACGCAGTATTTT. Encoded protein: CSARMSGRRTDTQYF.

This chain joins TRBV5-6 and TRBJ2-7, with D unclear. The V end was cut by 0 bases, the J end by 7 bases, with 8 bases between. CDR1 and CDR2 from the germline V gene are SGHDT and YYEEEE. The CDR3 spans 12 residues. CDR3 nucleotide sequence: TGTGCCAGCAGCTTGGCCACTGGGGAGCAGTACTTC. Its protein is CASSLATGEQYF. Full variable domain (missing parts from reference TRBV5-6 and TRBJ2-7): DAGVTQSPTHLIKTRGQQVTLRCSPKSGHDTVSWYQQALGQGPQFIFQYYEEEERQRGNFPDRFSGHQFPNYSSELNVNALLLGDSALYLCASSLATGEQYFGPGTRLTVT.

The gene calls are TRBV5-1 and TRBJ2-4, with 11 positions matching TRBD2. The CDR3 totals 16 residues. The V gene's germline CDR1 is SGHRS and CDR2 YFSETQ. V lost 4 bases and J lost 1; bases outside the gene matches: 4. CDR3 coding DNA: TGCGCCAGCAGCACGGGACTAGCGGTTGCCAAAAACATTCAGTACTTC. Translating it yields CASSTGLAVAKNIQYF.

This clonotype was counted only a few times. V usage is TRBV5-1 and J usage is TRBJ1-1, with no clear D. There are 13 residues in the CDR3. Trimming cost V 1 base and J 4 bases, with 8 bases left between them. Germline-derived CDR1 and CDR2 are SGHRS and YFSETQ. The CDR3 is CASSLIGITEAFF. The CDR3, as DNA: TGCGCCAGCAGCTTGATAGGTATCACTGAAGCTTTCTTT.

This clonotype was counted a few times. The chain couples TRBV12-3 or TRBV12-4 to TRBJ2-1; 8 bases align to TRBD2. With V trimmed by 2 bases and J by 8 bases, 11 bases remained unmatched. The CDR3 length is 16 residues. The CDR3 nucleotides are TGTGCCAGCAGTTTAAAGCGGGGGAGCCGGGGCGATGAGCAGTTCTTC. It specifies CASSLKRGSRGDEQFF.

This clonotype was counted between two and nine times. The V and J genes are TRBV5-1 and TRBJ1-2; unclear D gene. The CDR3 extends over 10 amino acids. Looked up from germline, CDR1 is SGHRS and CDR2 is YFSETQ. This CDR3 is CGIYSYGYTF. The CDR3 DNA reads TGCGGTATTTACAGCTATGGCTACACCTTC.

The CDR3 reads CASSYRDYHFQETQYF. The CDR3 bases are TGCGCCAGCAGCTACCGGGACTACCATTTTCAAGAGACCCAGTACTTC. V and J are TRBV5-1 and TRBJ2-5; TRBD2 matches 7 bases. The CDR3 is made up of 16 amino acids. J was trimmed by 2 bases and V by 3 bases; bases with no gene match: 10. CDR1 is SGHRS and CDR2 is YFSETQ in the germline V gene.

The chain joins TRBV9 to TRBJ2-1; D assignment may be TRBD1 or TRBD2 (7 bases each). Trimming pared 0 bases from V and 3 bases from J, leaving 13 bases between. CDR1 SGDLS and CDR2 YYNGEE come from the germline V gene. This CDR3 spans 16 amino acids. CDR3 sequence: CASSVGGGQIYNEQFF. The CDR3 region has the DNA TGTGCCAGCAGCGTAGGGGGGGGACAGATCTACAATGAGCAGTTCTTC.

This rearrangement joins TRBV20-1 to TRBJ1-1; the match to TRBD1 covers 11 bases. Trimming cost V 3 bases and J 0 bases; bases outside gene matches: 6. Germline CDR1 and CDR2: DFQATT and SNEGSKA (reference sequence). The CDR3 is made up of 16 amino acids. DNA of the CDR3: TGCAGTGCTAGGCCCGGGACAGGGGGATTGAACACTGAAGCTTTCTTT. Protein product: CSARPGTGGLNTEAFF.

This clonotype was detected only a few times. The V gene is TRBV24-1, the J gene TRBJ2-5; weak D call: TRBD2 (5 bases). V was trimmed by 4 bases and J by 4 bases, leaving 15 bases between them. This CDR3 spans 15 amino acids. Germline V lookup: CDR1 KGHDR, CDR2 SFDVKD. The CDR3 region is CATSEPGILAETQYF. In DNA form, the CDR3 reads TGTGCCACCAGTGAACCCGGGATTTTGGCAGAGACCCAGTACTTC.

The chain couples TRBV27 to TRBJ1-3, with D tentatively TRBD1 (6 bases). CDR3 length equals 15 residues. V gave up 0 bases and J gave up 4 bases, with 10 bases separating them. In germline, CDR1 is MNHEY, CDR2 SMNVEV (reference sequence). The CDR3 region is CASSLSRGSGNTIYF. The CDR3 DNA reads TGTGCCAGCAGTTTATCCAGGGGAAGCGGAAACACCATATATTTT.

CDR3 sequence reads: CASSQDRRGQGAGWYQPQHF. In nucleotides, the CDR3 is TGCGCCAGCAGCCAAGACCGAAGGGGACAGGGGGCTGGGTGGTATCAGCCCCAGCATTTT. The V call is TRBV4-1, the J call TRBJ1-5, with TRBD1 matching over 12 bases. This CDR3 contains 20 residues. V trimming: 0 bases; J trimming: 5 bases; junction bases outside the gene matches: 14. Germline V CDR1 and CDR2: MGHRA, YSYEKL.

The CDR3 is CASSLERTADTQYF. The CDR3 coding sequence is TGCGCCAGCAGCTTGGAGAGAACAGCAGATACGCAGTATTTT. V usage is TRBV5-1 and J usage is TRBJ2-3; D remains ambiguous. The germline V gene encodes CDR1 SGHRS and CDR2 YFSETQ. The CDR3 loop spans 14 amino acids. With 0 bases removed from V and 4 bases from J, the gap between germline ends came to 9 bases.

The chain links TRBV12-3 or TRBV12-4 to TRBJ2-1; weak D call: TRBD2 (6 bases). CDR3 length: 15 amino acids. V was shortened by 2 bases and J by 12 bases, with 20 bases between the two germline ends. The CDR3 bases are TGTGCCAGCAGTTTATCCCCGACCGGGGGAGATCGGCAGTTCTTC. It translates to CASSLSPTGGDRQFF.

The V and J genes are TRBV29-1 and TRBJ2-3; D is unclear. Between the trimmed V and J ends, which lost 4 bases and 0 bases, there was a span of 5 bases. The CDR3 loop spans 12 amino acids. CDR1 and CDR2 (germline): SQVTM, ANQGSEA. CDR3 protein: CSVGYSTDTQYF. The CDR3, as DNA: TGCAGCGTTGGCTATAGCACAGATACGCAGTATTTT.

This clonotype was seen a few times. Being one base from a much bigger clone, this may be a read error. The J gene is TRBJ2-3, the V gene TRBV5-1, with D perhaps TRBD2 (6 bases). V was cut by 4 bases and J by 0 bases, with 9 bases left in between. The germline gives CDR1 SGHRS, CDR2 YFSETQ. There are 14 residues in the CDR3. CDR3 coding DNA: TGCGCCAGCAGCATCGGGACTAGCACAGATACGCAGTATTTT. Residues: CASSIGTSTDTQYF.

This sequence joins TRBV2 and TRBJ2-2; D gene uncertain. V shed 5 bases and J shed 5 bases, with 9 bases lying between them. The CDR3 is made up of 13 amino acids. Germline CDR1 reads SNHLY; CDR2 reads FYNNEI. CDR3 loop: CASSYRATGELFF. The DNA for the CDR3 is TGTGCCAGCAGTTACAGAGCGACCGGGGAGCTGTTTTTT. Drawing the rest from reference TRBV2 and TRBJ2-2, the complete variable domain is EPEVTQTPSHQVTQMGQEVILRCVPISNHLYFYWYRQILGQKVEFLVSFYNNEISEKSEIFDDQFSVERPDGSNFTLKIRSTKLEDSAMYFCASSYRATGELFFGEGSRLTVL.

The CDR3 DNA is TGCAGTGCTAGGGGGGACTCTCGTCCAGGGCGCAATCAGCCCCAGCATTTT. Translated, it gives CSARGDSRPGRNQPQHF. V and J are TRBV20-1 and TRBJ1-5; maybe TRBD1 (5 bases). Germline loops: CDR1 DFQATT, CDR2 SNEGSKA (reference sequence). Trimming cost V 3 bases and J 2 bases, with 20 bases left between them. This CDR3 comprises 17 residues.

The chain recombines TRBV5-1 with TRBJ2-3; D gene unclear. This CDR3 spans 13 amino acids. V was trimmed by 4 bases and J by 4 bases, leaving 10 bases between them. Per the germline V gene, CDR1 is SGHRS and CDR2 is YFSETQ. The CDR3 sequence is CASSLLDSDTQYF. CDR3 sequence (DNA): TGCGCCAGCAGCCTCCTCGATTCAGATACGCAGTATTTT.

This CDR3 reads CASSLTGIAEAFF. CDR3 DNA: TGTGCCAGCAGCCTGACAGGGATCGCTGAAGCTTTCTTT. The chain employs TRBV6-2 or TRBV6-3 and TRBJ1-1, with 7 bases fitting TRBD1. The CDR3 has 13 amino acids. Germline CDR1 and CDR2: MNHEY and SVGEGT. The ends lost 6 bases at V and 6 bases at J; junction bases unmatched: 7.

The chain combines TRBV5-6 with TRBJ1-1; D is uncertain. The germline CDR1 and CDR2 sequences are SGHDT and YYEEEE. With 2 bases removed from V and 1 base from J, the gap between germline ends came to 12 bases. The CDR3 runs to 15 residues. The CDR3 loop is CASSFGGRANTEAFF. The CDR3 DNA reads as TGTGCCAGCAGCTTCGGTGGTAGGGCGAACACTGAAGCTTTCTTT.

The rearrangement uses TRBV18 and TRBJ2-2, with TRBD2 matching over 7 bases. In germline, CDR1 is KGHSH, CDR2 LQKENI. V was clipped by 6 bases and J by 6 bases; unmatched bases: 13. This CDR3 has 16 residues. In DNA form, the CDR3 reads TGTGCCAGCTCCCGTCTCGGCGGGAGTTTCCCCGGGGAGCTGTTTTTT. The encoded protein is CASSRLGGSFPGELFF. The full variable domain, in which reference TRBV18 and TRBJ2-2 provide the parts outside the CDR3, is NAGVMQNPRHLVRRRGQEARLRCSPMKGHSHVYWYRQLPEEGLKFMVYLQKENIIDESGMPKERFSAEFPKEGPSILRIQQVVRGDSAAYFCASSRLGGSFPGELFFGEGSRLTVL.

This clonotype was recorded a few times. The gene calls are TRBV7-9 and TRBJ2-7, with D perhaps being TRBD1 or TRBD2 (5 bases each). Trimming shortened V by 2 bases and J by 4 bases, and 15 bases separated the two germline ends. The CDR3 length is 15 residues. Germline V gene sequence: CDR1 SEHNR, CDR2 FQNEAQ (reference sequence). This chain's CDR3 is CASSLSGQGGYEQYF. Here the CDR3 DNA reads TGTGCCAGCAGCTTAAGCGGCCAGGGCGGTTACGAGCAGTACTTC.

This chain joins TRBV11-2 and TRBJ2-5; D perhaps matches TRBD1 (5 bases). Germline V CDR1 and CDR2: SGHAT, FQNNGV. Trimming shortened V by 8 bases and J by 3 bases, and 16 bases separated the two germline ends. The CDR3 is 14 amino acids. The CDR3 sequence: CASGASAMKETQYF. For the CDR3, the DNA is TGTGCCAGCGGGGCCTCTGCCATGAAAGAGACCCAGTACTTC.

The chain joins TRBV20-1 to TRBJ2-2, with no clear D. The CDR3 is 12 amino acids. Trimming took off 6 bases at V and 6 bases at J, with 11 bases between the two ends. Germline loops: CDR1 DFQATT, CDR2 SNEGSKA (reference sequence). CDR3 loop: CSATAGPGELFF. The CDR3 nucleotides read TGCAGTGCCACGGCAGGACCCGGGGAGCTGTTTTTT.

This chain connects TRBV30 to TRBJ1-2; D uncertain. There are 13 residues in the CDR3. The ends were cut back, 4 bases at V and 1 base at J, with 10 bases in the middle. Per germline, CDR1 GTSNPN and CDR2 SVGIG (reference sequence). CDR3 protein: CAWKWAFNYGYTF. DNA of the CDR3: TGTGCCTGGAAGTGGGCTTTTAACTATGGCTACACCTTC. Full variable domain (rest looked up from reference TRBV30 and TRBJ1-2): SQTIHQWPATLVQPVGSPLSLECTVEGTSNPNLYWYRQAAGRGLQLLFYSVGIGQISSEVPQNLSASRPQDRQFILSSKKLLLSDSGFYLCAWKWAFNYGYTFGSGTRLTVV.